The clone carrying this TCR beta chain was recorded once. What it binds is not known. The time point was: cycle 4 day 1 (C4D1), after more than five weeks of nivolumab. Patients all relapsed after autologous stem cell transplantation, and there was variation in brentuximab vedotin exposure. Relapsed/refractory classical Hodgkin lymphoma patients had complete, partial or progressive responses. Trimming stripped 10 bases from V and 0 bases from J, with 12 bases between. The germline CDR1 and CDR2 sequences are MDHEN and SYDVKM. The CDR3 runs to 13 residues. The data were obtained in a study of PD-1 blockade in classical Hodgkin lymphoma. General study results and limits: Factors driving the repertoire differences, possibly disease activity or prior therapy, remain undefined. Among the patients, those starting nivolumab under 1 year after ASCT were excluded. According to reports, newly diagnosed patients had lower baseline TCR diversity than healthy donors, and relapsed/refractory patients had lower baseline TCR diversity still.

Repertoires were generated with immunoSEQ multiplex PCR, while TCRdb's copy carries only in-frame clones and drops some. The table shows approximately 19,000 clones, with around 80% occurring only once. The chain employs TRBV28 and TRBJ1-1, with D unclear. The sequence derives from a human donor with classical Hodgkin lymphoma. Specimen: peripheral blood mononuclear cells (PBMCs), collected before the fourth cycle of nivolumab. CDR3 DNA sequence: TGTGCCACCTCCAGCAGGATGAACACTGAAGCTTTCTTT. Its protein product is CATSSRMNTEAFF. Variable domain in full (rest from reference TRBV28 and TRBJ1-1): DVKVTQSSRYLVKRTGEKVFLECVQDMDHENMFWYRQDPGLGLRLIYFSYDVKMKEKGDIPEGYSVSREKKERFSLILESASTNQTSMYLCATSSRMNTEAFFGQGTRLTVV.